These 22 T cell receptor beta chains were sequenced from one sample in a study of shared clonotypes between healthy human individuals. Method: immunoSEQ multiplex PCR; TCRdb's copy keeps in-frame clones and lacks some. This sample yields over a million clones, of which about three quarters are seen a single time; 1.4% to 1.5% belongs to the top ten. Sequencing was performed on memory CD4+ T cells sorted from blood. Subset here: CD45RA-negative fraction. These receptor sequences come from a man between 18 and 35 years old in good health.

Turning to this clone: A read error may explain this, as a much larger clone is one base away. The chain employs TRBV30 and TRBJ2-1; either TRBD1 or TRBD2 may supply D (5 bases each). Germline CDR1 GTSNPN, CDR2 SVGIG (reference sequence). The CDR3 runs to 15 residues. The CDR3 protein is CVWSPDYQGNNEQFF. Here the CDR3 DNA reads TGTGTCTGGAGTCCTGACTATCAGGGAAACAATGAGCAGTTCTTC.

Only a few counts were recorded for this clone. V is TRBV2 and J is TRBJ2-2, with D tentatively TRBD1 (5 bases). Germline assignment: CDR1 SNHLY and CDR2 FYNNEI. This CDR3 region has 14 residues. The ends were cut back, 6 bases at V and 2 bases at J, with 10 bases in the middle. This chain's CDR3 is CASRRQPNTGELFF. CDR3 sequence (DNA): TGTGCCAGCAGGCGACAGCCAAACACCGGGGAGCTGTTTTTT. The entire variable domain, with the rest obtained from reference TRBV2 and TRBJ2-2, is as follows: EPEVTQTPSHQVTQMGQEVILRCVPISNHLYFYWYRQILGQKVEFLVSFYNNEISEKSEIFDDQFSVERPDGSNFTLKIRSTKLEDSAMYFCASRRQPNTGELFFGEGSRLTVL.

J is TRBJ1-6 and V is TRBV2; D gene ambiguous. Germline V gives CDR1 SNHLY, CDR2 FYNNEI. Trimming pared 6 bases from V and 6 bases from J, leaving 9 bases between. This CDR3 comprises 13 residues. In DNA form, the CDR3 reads TGTGCCAGCAGGGGAGATGGTAATTCACCCCTCCACTTT. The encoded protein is CASRGDGNSPLHF.

This CDR3 reads CASSRDGEFYYEQYF. CDR3 DNA sequence: TGTGCCAGCAGCCGTGACGGGGAGTTTTACTACGAGCAGTACTTC. The J gene is TRBJ2-7, the V gene TRBV5-5; D perhaps matches TRBD2 (5 bases). CDR3 size: 15 residues. V gave up 4 bases and J gave up 3 bases, with 17 bases separating them. Germline CDR1 reads SGHKS; CDR2 reads YYEKEE (reference sequence).

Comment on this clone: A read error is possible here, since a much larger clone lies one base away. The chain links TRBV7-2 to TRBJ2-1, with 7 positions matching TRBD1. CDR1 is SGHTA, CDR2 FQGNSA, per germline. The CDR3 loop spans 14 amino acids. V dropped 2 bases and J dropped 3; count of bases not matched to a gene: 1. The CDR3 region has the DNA TGTGCCAGCAGCTTACGGGACAGCTACAATGAGCAGTTCTTC. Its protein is CASSLRDSYNEQFF.

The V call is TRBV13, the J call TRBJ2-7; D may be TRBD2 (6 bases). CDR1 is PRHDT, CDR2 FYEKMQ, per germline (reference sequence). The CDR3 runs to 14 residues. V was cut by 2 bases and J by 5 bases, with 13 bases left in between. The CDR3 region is CASSLPGSRHEQYF. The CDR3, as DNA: TGTGCCAGCAGCTTACCCGGGAGCAGGCACGAGCAGTACTTC.

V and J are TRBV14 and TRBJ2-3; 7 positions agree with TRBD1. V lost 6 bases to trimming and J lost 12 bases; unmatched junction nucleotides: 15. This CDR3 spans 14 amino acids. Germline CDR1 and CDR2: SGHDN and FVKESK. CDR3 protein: CASSQQQTRDSQYF. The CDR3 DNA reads TGTGCCAGCAGTCAACAACAGACCCGGGACAGCCAGTATTTT. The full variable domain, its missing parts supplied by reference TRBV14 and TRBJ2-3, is EAGVTQFPSHSVIEKGQTVTLRCDPISGHDNLYWYRRVMGKEIKFLLHFVKESKQDESGMPNNRFLAERTGGTYSTLKVQPAELEDSGVYFCASSQQQTRDSQYFGPGTRLTVL.

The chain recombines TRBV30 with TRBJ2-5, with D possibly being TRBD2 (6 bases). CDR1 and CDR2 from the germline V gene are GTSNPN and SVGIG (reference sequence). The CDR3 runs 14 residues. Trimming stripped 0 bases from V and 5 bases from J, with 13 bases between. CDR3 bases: TGTGCCTGGAGTGTAGGCGGGGCTGGGGAGACCCAGTACTTC. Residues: CAWSVGGAGETQYF.

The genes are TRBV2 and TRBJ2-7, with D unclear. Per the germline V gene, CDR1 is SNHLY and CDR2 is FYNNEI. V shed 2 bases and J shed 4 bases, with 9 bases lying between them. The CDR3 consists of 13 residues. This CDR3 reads CASSESWGYEQYF. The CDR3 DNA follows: TGTGCCAGCAGTGAAAGTTGGGGTTACGAGCAGTACTTC.

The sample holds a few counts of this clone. This chain's CDR3 is CASSRTGTRTDTQYF. The CDR3 DNA sequence: TGTGCCAGCAGCCGGACAGGGACAAGGACAGATACGCAGTATTTT. The gene calls are TRBV5-4 and TRBJ2-3; 8 bases are shared with TRBD1. The CDR3 extends over 15 amino acids. Germline V CDR1 and CDR2: SGHNT, YYREEE (reference sequence). V dropped 4 bases and J dropped 3; count of bases not matched to a gene: 7.

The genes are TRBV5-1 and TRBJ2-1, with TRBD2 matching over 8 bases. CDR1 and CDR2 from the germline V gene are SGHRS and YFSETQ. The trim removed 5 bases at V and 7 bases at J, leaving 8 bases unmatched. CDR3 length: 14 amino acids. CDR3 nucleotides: TGCGCCAGCAGAATGGCGGGGGGTTGGAATGAGCAGTTCTTC. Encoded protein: CASRMAGGWNEQFF.

The CDR3 sequence: CAWSTMGTGHNEQFF. In DNA form, the CDR3 reads TGTGCCTGGAGTACAATGGGGACAGGGCACAATGAGCAGTTCTTC. The chain recombines TRBV30 with TRBJ2-1; 9 bases fit TRBD1. Per germline, CDR1 GTSNPN and CDR2 SVGIG (reference sequence). The V segment lost 2 bases and the J segment 5 bases; nucleotides outside the gene matches: 7. The CDR3 totals 15 residues.

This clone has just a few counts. DNA for the CDR3: TGTGCCAGCAGTTACTCTCACGGATCCTACGAGCAGTACTTC. Amino acids: CASSYSHGSYEQYF. This sequence joins TRBV6-5 and TRBJ2-7; D remains ambiguous. The CDR3 spans 14 residues. Germline V gene data show CDR1 as MNHEY and CDR2 as SVGAGI. The V and J ends lost 0 bases and 1 base respectively, with 7 bases between them.

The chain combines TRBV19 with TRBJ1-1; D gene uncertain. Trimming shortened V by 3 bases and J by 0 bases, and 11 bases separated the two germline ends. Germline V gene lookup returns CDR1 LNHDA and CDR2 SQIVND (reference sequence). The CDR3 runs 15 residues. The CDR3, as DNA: TGTGCCAGTAGTATCTACTCAGGAATGAACACTGAAGCTTTCTTT. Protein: CASSIYSGMNTEAFF.

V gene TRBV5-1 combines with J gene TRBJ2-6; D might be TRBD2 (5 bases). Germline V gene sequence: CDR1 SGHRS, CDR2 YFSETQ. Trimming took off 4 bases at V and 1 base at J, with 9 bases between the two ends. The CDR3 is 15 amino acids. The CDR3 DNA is TGCGCCAGCAGCCCCCGGGGATCTGGGGCCAACGTCCTGACTTTC. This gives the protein CASSPRGSGANVLTF.

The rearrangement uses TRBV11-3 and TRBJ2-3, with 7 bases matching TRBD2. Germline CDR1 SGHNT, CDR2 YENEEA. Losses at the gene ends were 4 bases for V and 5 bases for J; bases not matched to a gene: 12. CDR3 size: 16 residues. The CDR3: CASSSSGAGAKDTQYF. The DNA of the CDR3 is TGTGCCAGCAGCTCGTCCGGGGCGGGAGCAAAAGATACGCAGTATTTT.

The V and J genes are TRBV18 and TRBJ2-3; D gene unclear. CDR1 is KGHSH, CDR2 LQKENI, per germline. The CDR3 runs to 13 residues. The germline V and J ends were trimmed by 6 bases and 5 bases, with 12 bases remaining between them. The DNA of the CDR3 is TGTGCCAGCTCCCCCTATACGGAAGATACGCAGTATTTT. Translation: CASSPYTEDTQYF.

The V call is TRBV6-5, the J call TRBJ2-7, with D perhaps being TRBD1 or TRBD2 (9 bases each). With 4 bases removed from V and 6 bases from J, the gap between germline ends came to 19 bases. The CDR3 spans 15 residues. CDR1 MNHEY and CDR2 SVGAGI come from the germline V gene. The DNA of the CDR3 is TGTGCCAGCAGTTCGACAGGGGGGACTAGCCGCGAGCAGTACTTC. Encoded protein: CASSSTGGTSREQYF.

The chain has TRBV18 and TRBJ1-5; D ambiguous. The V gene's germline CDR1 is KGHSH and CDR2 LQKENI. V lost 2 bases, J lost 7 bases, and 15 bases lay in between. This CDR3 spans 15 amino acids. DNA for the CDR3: TGTGCCAGCTCACCAGAAGGTAGAAGTGGACAGCCCCAGCATTTT. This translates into CASSPEGRSGQPQHF.

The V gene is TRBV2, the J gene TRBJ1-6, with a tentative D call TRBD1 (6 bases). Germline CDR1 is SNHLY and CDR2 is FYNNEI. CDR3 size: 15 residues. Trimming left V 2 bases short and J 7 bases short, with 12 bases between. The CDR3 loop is CASSESYRANSPLHF. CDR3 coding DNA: TGTGCCAGCAGTGAAAGCTACAGGGCAAATTCACCCCTCCACTTT.

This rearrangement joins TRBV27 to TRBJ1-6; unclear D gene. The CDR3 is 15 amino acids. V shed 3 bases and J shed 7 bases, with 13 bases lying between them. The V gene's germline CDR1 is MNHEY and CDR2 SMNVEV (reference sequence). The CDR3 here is CASSFAPSGNSPLHF. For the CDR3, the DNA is TGTGCCAGCAGTTTCGCGCCGTCGGGAAATTCACCCCTCCACTTT.

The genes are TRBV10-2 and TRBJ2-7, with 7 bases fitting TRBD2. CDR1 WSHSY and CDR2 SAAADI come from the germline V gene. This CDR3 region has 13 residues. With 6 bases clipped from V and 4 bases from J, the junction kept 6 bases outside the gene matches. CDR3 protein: CASRRRESYEQYF. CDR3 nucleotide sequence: TGCGCCAGCAGAAGGCGGGAGTCATACGAGCAGTACTTC.